What follows is one T cell receptor (beta chain) and its context. The antigen is not known. This entry belongs to a study of OX40 agonist ivuxolimab in advanced cancers. Study as a whole: Hepatocellular carcinoma, melanoma, renal cell or head and neck cancer occurred in dose-escalation patients. Study-wide results and limits: Researchers report that CD8+ T cells had, on average, more expanded clones than CD4+. Within 6 weeks, CD4+ and CD8+ blood T cells expanded clonally at 0.1 to 3.0 mg/kg.

CDR1 and CDR2 (germline): MNHEY, SVGAGI. The CDR3 is 14 amino acids. The V gene lost 5 bases and the J gene lost 6 bases, with 13 bases spanning the gap. Libraries were prepared by immunoSEQ multiplex PCR; TCRdb keeps only in-frame clonotypes and omits some of them. In the table there are about 45,000 clones, about four fifths of which are singletons. Researchers took blood at baseline, on cycle 4 day 1, and on cycle 7 day 1. Sequenced here: CD4+ or CD8+ T cells sorted from blood, sampled in a trial of the OX40 agonist ivuxolimab. This sequence originates from an adult with an advanced solid tumor such as melanoma, head and neck, liver or kidney cancer. This sequence joins TRBV6-5 and TRBJ2-2; the D gene is possibly TRBD2 (5 bases). CDR3 in amino acids: CASSKVVRAGELFF. The CDR3 nucleotides read TGTGCCAGCAGTAAGGTAGTGCGGGCCGGGGAGCTGTTTTTT.